This entry lists 26 T cell receptor beta chains sequenced from one sample in a study of cytomegalovirus exposure and HLA in healthy donors. Primers for the PCR totalled 60 Vbeta and 13 Jbeta. The method was immunoSEQ multiplex PCR; TCRdb's version includes in-frame clones alone and lacks a portion of them. The data contain some 150,000 clones, about three quarters of them singletons. Sequenced material: PBMCs. The receptors were sampled from a man aged 35 to 55 in good health and CMV-seropositive.

This sequence joins TRBV14 and TRBJ2-7, with 11 bases identical to TRBD2. Germline CDR1 reads SGHDN; CDR2 reads FVKESK. Trimming took 2 bases from V and 0 from J; bases not matched to a gene: 3. The CDR3 length is 16 residues. DNA of the CDR3: TGTGCCAGCAGCCAAAGGACTAGCGGGCTCTCCTACGAGCAGTACTTC. The encoded protein is CASSQRTSGLSYEQYF.

This clone was seen just once. The rearrangement uses TRBV2 and TRBJ1-2; D gene ambiguous. This CDR3 contains 11 residues. The V gene lost 6 bases and the J gene lost 7 bases, with 9 bases spanning the gap. Germline V gene data show CDR1 as SNHLY and CDR2 as FYNNEI. Written as DNA, the CDR3 is TGTGCCAGCAGAAGTGCGGGTGGCTACACCTTC. Amino acids: CASRSAGGYTF.

V usage is TRBV11-2 and J usage is TRBJ2-3; D not resolved. The CDR3 is 12 amino acids. V lost 5 bases to trimming and J lost 6 bases, with 9 bases between them. Germline assignment: CDR1 SGHAT and CDR2 FQNNGV. The CDR3 here is CASSPVEDTQYF. CDR3 coding DNA: TGTGCCAGCAGCCCGGTTGAGGATACGCAGTATTTT.

The chain combines TRBV2 with TRBJ2-1; 7 bases fit TRBD2. Germline V gives CDR1 SNHLY, CDR2 FYNNEI. V shed 8 bases and J 7 bases; nucleotides not matched to a gene: 14. The CDR3 has 15 residues. Written as DNA, the CDR3 is TGTGCCAGCCACCATTACCTGATGGGGGGGAATGAGCAGTTCTTC. It encodes CASHHYLMGGNEQFF.

The CDR3 DNA follows: TGTGCCAGTAGCCTTCGAATCTCTAGCGGGAGGGCCGGAGGTACGCAGTATTTT. Translating gives CASSLRISSGRAGGTQYF. J is TRBJ2-3 and V is TRBV19; 12 bases agree with TRBD2. Germline loops: CDR1 LNHDA, CDR2 SQIVND (reference sequence). CDR3 length: 18 residues. J was trimmed by 8 bases and V by 6 bases; bases with no gene match: 18.

The chain employs TRBV29-1 and TRBJ1-4; D is perhaps TRBD1 (6 bases). The V gene's germline CDR1 is SQVTM and CDR2 ANQGSEA. The CDR3 contains 13 residues. Trimming pared 7 bases from V and 5 bases from J, leaving 14 bases between. CDR3 residues: CSATGGGNEKLFF. The CDR3 nucleotides read TGCAGCGCGACGGGAGGGGGGAATGAAAAACTGTTTTTT.

This clone was seen just once. The rearrangement uses TRBV5-6 and TRBJ2-5; 11 positions agree with TRBD2. J lost 1 base, V lost 3 bases, and 5 bases had no gene match. The germline gives CDR1 SGHDT, CDR2 YYEEEE. The CDR3 is 16 amino acids. CDR3: CASSSGLAAVQETQYF. The CDR3 nucleotides read TGTGCCAGCAGCTCGGGACTAGCGGCCGTCCAAGAGACCCAGTACTTC.

The chain is built from TRBV9 and TRBJ2-7; TRBD2 aligns across 7 bases. The CDR3 has 15 amino acids. Germline V gene data show CDR1 as SGDLS and CDR2 as YYNGEE. V shed 0 bases and J 5 bases; nucleotides not matched to a gene: 8. The CDR3 here is CASSVGLAGGDEQYF. The CDR3, as DNA: TGTGCCAGCAGCGTAGGGTTAGCGGGTGGAGACGAGCAGTACTTC.

This clone was observed once. The junction departs from germline at one end; a sequencing error may be responsible. V gene TRBV7-9 combines with J gene TRBJ1-1, with D possibly being TRBD1 (5 bases). In germline, CDR1 is SEHNR, CDR2 FQNEAQ (reference sequence). The CDR3 contains 12 residues. The CDR3 protein is CASTLWGEEAFF. The CDR3 bases are TGTGCCAGCACCTTATGGGGGGAGGAAGCTTTCTTT.

This chain links TRBV29-1 with TRBJ1-4; D is undetermined. Germline V gene lookup returns CDR1 SQVTM and CDR2 ANQGSEA. V dropped 0 bases and J dropped 6 bases, with 5 bases sitting between them. The CDR3 extends over 12 amino acids. The chain's CDR3 is CSVEDSYEKLFF. CDR3 sequence (DNA): TGCAGCGTTGAAGATAGTTATGAAAAACTGTTTTTT.

The chain is built from TRBV7-2 and TRBJ1-5, with D perhaps matching TRBD1 (5 bases). The CDR3 is 14 amino acids. Germline CDR1 and CDR2: SGHTA and FQGNSA. V was clipped by 6 bases and J by 6 bases, with 15 bases between them. This CDR3 is CASSRVGARQPQHF. In nucleotides, the CDR3 is TGTGCCAGCAGTAGAGTTGGGGCTCGTCAGCCCCAGCATTTT.

This sequence joins TRBV5-4 and TRBJ1-1; no definite D call. The CDR3 runs 16 residues. The ends were cut back, 0 bases at V and 5 bases at J, with 17 bases in the middle. Germline lookup yields CDR1 SGHNT and CDR2 YYREEE (reference sequence). CDR3 sequence (DNA): TGTGCCAGCAGCTTGGACCCTTCCCCGGCGGTAACTGAAGCTTTCTTT. It specifies CASSLDPSPAVTEAFF.

This chain connects TRBV18 to TRBJ2-2; TRBD2 is a possible D gene (6 bases). There are 16 residues in the CDR3. Looked up from germline, CDR1 is KGHSH and CDR2 is LQKENI. The ends were cut back, 5 bases at V and 0 bases at J, with 13 bases in the middle. The CDR3 loop is CASSSYSGANTGELFF. Written as DNA, the CDR3 is TGTGCCAGCTCATCGTATAGCGGTGCGAACACCGGGGAGCTGTTTTTT. The full variable domain, its missing parts supplied by reference TRBV18 and TRBJ2-2, is NAGVMQNPRHLVRRRGQEARLRCSPMKGHSHVYWYRQLPEEGLKFMVYLQKENIIDESGMPKERFSAEFPKEGPSILRIQQVVRGDSAAYFCASSSYSGANTGELFFGEGSRLTVL.

This clone was counted a single time. The rearrangement links TRBV5-8 to TRBJ1-2; maybe TRBD1 (6 bases). V dropped 0 bases and J dropped 13 bases, with 13 bases sitting between them. In germline, CDR1 is SGHTS, CDR2 YDEGEE. The CDR3 is 12 amino acids. CDR3 nucleotides: TGTGCCAGCAGCTTGGACAGGGAGAGAAGCACCTTC. Translated, it gives CASSLDRERSTF.

J is TRBJ2-1 and V is TRBV27, with 12 bases that match TRBD2. Germline assignment: CDR1 MNHEY and CDR2 SMNVEV (reference sequence). J lost 3 bases, V lost 6 bases, and 3 bases had no gene match. CDR3 size: 15 residues. The DNA for the CDR3 is TGTGCCAGCAGAACACTAGCGGGAGGCTACAATGAGCAGTTCTTC. Amino acids: CASRTLAGGYNEQFF.

The chain couples TRBV14 to TRBJ2-1; tentatively, D is TRBD2 (6 bases). Germline CDR1 SGHDN, CDR2 FVKESK. V was clipped by 1 base and J by 15 bases, with 16 bases between them. The CDR3 spans 13 residues. Here the CDR3 reads CASSQATMGLGFF. The DNA for the CDR3 is TGTGCCAGCAGCCAAGCTACTATGGGACTGGGGTTCTTC.

The J gene is TRBJ1-1, the V gene TRBV5-5; D may be TRBD1 (5 bases). CDR3 length equals 14 residues. Germline CDR1 and CDR2: SGHKS and YYEKEE (reference sequence). V was clipped by 0 bases and J by 5 bases, with 11 bases between them. The CDR3: CASSLVAGRTEAFF. The DNA of the CDR3 is TGTGCCAGCAGCTTGGTGGCAGGGAGGACTGAAGCTTTCTTT.

The CDR3 here is CASPGTGDFDTEAFF. CDR3 DNA: TGTGCCAGCCCCGGGACAGGGGATTTCGACACTGAAGCTTTCTTT. The chain employs TRBV28 and TRBJ1-1, with 10 bases matching TRBD1. This CDR3 comprises 15 residues. J lost 3 bases, V lost 8 bases, and 9 bases had no gene match. Looked up from germline, CDR1 is MDHEN and CDR2 is SYDVKM.

This sequence joins TRBV27 and TRBJ1-1; weak D call: TRBD1 (6 bases). The germline CDR1 and CDR2 sequences are MNHEY and SMNVEV (reference sequence). This CDR3 has 15 residues. V was cut by 10 bases and J by 3 bases, with 21 bases left in between. The CDR3 DNA is TGTGCCACCCAAAGCAAACAGGGTAAGCACACTGAAGCTTTCTTT. Protein product: CATQSKQGKHTEAFF.

The chain carries TRBV7-8 and TRBJ2-6; TRBD2 matches at 7 bases. This CDR3 region has 19 residues. The germline V gene encodes CDR1 SGHVS and CDR2 FQNEAQ. With 5 bases clipped from V and 3 bases from J, the junction kept 16 bases outside the gene matches. The CDR3 DNA reads TGTGCCAGCAGCGAGAGCGGGGCTAGCGGCCTAGTTGGGGCCAACGTCCTGACTTTC. Translated, it gives CASSESGASGLVGANVLTF.

The chain carries TRBV18 and TRBJ2-1, with 9 bases that match TRBD1. CDR3 length equals 15 residues. The junction had 6 bases not matched to a gene; V was cut back by 4 bases and J by 5 bases. Germline CDR1 KGHSH, CDR2 LQKENI. CDR3 residues: CASSLRTGVNNEQFF. The CDR3 DNA reads TGTGCCAGCTCACTAAGGACAGGGGTGAACAATGAGCAGTTCTTC. Filled out from reference TRBV18 and TRBJ2-1, the complete variable domain reads NAGVMQNPRHLVRRRGQEARLRCSPMKGHSHVYWYRQLPEEGLKFMVYLQKENIIDESGMPKERFSAEFPKEGPSILRIQQVVRGDSAAYFCASSLRTGVNNEQFFGPGTRLTVL.

The J gene is TRBJ2-7, the V gene TRBV5-1, with TRBD2 matching over 9 bases. CDR1 and CDR2 (germline): SGHRS, YFSETQ. V dropped 1 base and J dropped 6; count of bases not matched to a gene: 8. The CDR3 runs to 15 residues. CDR3: CASSLLTAGGGEQYF. CDR3 DNA: TGCGCCAGCAGCTTGCTGACAGCGGGAGGAGGCGAGCAGTACTTC.

This clone was picked up one time. The rearrangement uses TRBV5-4 and TRBJ2-3, with a tentative D call TRBD1 (6 bases). The CDR3 length is 15 residues. CDR1 SGHNT and CDR2 YYREEE come from the germline V gene (reference sequence). V was pared by 5 bases and J by 5 bases, with 18 bases between. The chain's CDR3 is CASSSTIRDKDTQYF. Written as DNA, the CDR3 is TGTGCCAGCAGTTCGACAATCCGGGACAAAGATACGCAGTATTTT.

This chain links TRBV9 with TRBJ1-1; TRBD1 matches at 9 bases. The ends lost 3 bases at V and 3 bases at J; junction bases unmatched: 6. The CDR3 totals 15 residues. CDR1 is SGDLS and CDR2 is YYNGEE in the germline V gene. CDR3 sequence: CASSGGTGSDTEAFF. The CDR3 DNA follows: TGTGCCAGCAGCGGCGGGACAGGGTCCGACACTGAAGCTTTCTTT.

The gene calls are TRBV5-4 and TRBJ1-2; D is possibly TRBD1 (6 bases). The V end lost 0 bases, the J end lost 7 bases, and 7 bases lay between the germline ends. Per germline, CDR1 SGHNT and CDR2 YYREEE (reference sequence). This CDR3 region has 12 residues. The CDR3 DNA reads as TGTGCCAGCAGCTTGGACAGGGCTGGCTACACCTTC. Protein: CASSLDRAGYTF.

CDR3 in amino acids: CATHGRVRTGELFF. The CDR3, as DNA: TGTGCCACCCACGGCAGGGTTAGGACCGGGGAGCTGTTTTTT. The J gene is TRBJ2-2, the V gene TRBV19, with D possibly matching TRBD1 (5 bases). Germline values: CDR1 LNHDA, CDR2 SQIVND (reference sequence). V lost 10 bases, J lost 5 bases, and 17 bases lay in between. This CDR3 spans 14 amino acids. Supplemented by reference TRBV19 and TRBJ2-2, the full variable domain reads DGGITQSPKYLFRKEGQNVTLSCEQNLNHDAMYWYRQDPGQGLRLIYYSQIVNDFQKGDIAEGYSVSREKKESFPLTVTSAQKNPTAFYLCATHGRVRTGELFFGEGSRLTVL.